The T cell receptor (beta chain) under discussion was sequenced for a study of regulatory T cells in long-lasting Graves disease. CDR1 is LNHNV and CDR2 is YYDKDF in the germline V gene (reference sequence). V was cut by 1 base and J by 2 bases, with 11 bases left in between. This CDR3 has 15 residues. In this sample, this clonotype turned up many times. Through Arm-PCR of CDR3 regions and iRepertoire HTBI primers, TCR beta libraries were built. Via MiXCR, TCRdb re-called the multiplex PCR reads, giving one row per CDR3 protein. The data hold 300,000 to 350,000 distinct CDR3 sequences, with roughly 21% observed a single time. Specified time point: persistent/refractory GD, antithyroid drugs over 5 years with positive TRAb. Following extraction of RNA from PBMCs, that RNA was used to make the TCR library.

The sequence was obtained from a female donor with Graves disease. The source material was peripheral blood mononuclear cells (PBMCs), sampled when the disease was refractory, from a patient treated with antithyroid drugs. This chain links TRBV15 with TRBJ1-2; a possible D gene is TRBD1 (5 bases). DNA for the CDR3: TGTGCCACCAGCAGAGGAAAGGGACTCAACTATGGCTACACCTTC. Translated: CATSRGKGLNYGYTF.